What follows describes a single T cell receptor beta chain. The data were taken from a study of identical twins. A universal primer site was created by template switching, with the cDNA bearing unique molecular identifiers. Via MiXCR, TCRdb re-called the 5' RACE reads, giving one row per CDR3 protein. The sample includes roughly 690,000 distinct CDR3 sequences, around 21% of them seen just once. This CDR3 has 16 residues. Germline lookup yields CDR1 MNHEY and CDR2 SMNVEV (reference sequence). Losses at the gene ends were 1 base for V and 6 bases for J; bases not matched to a gene: 9. This sample was also put to use in a study of T cells expressing NK-cell markers. That study adds: Sorted CD3+CD56+NKG2C+, CD3+CD56+NKG2C- and CD3+CD56-NKG2C+ T-cell subsets were beta-chain profiled. Also leading the CD3+CD56-NKG2C+ fraction in a few donors were these clonotypes.

Material for sequencing was PBMCs. The chain couples TRBV27 to TRBJ2-1; TRBD2 matches at 7 bases. The source of this sequence is a woman aged 18-29 years in good health. CDR3: CASSLWSREWGNEQFF. The CDR3 nucleotides are TGTGCCAGCAGTTTATGGTCGCGGGAGTGGGGCAATGAGCAGTTCTTC.